The entry that follows covers one T cell receptor (beta chain) sequence. Its target is not known. Using immunoSEQ multiplex PCR, the repertoire was profiled, and TCRdb retains in-frame clones only, with some absent. The sample lists about 73,000 clones; about nine tenths were seen once. Cycle 7 day 1, cycle 4 day 1, and baseline were the timepoints at which blood was sampled. The sample is drawn from a study of OX40 agonist ivuxolimab in advanced cancers. Overall study context: The patients received ivuxolimab by intravenous route every 2 weeks at 0.01 to 10 mg/kg. The eligibility criteria allowed prior anti-PD-1, anti-PD-L1 or anti-CTLA-4 therapy, and 40% had some. Broader study findings: Blood T cells, both CD4+ and CD8+, expanded clonally by week 6 at 0.1 to 3.0 mg/kg.

V was cut by 5 bases and J by 0 bases, with 11 bases left in between. The CDR3 sequence is 15 residues long. From germline, CDR1 is SEHNR and CDR2 FQNEAQ (reference sequence). This receptor was obtained from an adult with an advanced solid tumor such as melanoma, head and neck, liver or kidney cancer. The chain carries TRBV7-9 and TRBJ2-1; perhaps TRBD2 as D (5 bases). Sequenced here: CD4+ or CD8+ T cells sorted from blood, sampled in a trial of the OX40 agonist ivuxolimab. This CDR3 reads CASSARGSSYNEQFF. In DNA form, the CDR3 reads TGTGCCAGCAGCGCTCGTGGGAGCTCCTACAATGAGCAGTTCTTC.